This T cell receptor beta chain was sequenced in a study of CD8 T cells in Susac syndrome. Random hexamers were used to reverse transcribe the RNA input (about 0.5 to 1 ug). TCRdb passed the immunoSEQ multiplex PCR reads through MiXCR, listing each CDR3 protein once. The repertoire holds 90,000 to 150,000 distinct CDR3 sequences, with less than 95% as singletons. The sequenced sample consisted of CD8+ T cells from PBMCs. The source is a human donor in good health.

CDR3 sequence reads: CASGVNEQFF. CDR3 bases: TGTGCCAGCGGGGTAAATGAGCAGTTCTTC. The V call is TRBV3-1, the J call TRBJ2-1, with unresolved D. Trimming took off 8 bases at V and 7 bases at J, with 6 bases between the two ends. CDR1 and CDR2 from the germline V gene are LGHDT and YNNKEL (reference sequence). This CDR3 has 10 amino acids.